This T cell receptor (beta chain) was observed in a study of vaccination effects on CD4 cells after COVID-19. Study-wide background: Either the mRNA-1273 or the BNT162b2 vaccine was given to participants as two doses.

As to this clone: What it binds is not known.

Sequenced by immunoSEQ multiplex PCR; TCRdb stores in-frame clones only, minus some. This sample has tens of thousands of clones; roughly 65% occur once, and the top ten carry roughly 4.2%. A roughly 11-day culture period preceded the isolation of CD4+ T cells. According to the study, vaccine recipients showed no prior SARS-CoV-2 infection and negative nucleocapsid antibodies. Both day 3 and day 7 saw half the medium replaced with IL-2 medium. With 0 bases clipped from V and 7 bases from J, the junction kept 3 bases outside the gene matches. Germline V gene data show CDR1 as MNHNS and CDR2 as SASEGT. This CDR3 is 15 amino acids long.

This chain links TRBV6-1 with TRBJ1-6; 7 bases map to TRBD1. The specimen was CD4+ T cells from PBMCs cultured without peptide, collected before COVID-19 vaccination. This clonotype was sampled from a human donor who received a COVID-19 vaccine. CDR3 nucleotides: TGTGCCAGCAGTGAAGCTCAGGACAGGAATTCACCCCTCCACTTT. It codes for CASSEAQDRNSPLHF.